This TCR beta chain derives from a study of identical twins. With V trimmed by 2 bases and J by 2 bases, 7 bases remained unmatched. This CDR3 spans 16 amino acids. The V gene's germline CDR1 is MNHEY and CDR2 SVGEGT. TCRdb reprocessed the 5' RACE reads with MiXCR, giving one entry per CDR3 protein. The sample comprises around 500,000 distinct CDR3 sequences, 14% of which are singletons, and about 0.52% rests with the top ten. Study-wide points: Models came in too low on out-of-frame TCR alpha sharing in monozygotic twins. Fewer insertions were carried by abundant cord blood beta clonotypes, but none was seen in memory repertoires.

A remark on this clonotype: What it recognizes is unknown.

The donors were all healthy and Caucasian. The same data also went into a second study, on yellow fever vaccine responses in identical twins. Per that paper: Vaccine T cell responses of twins reportedly seemed partly convergent and partly personalized.

The rearrangement uses TRBV6-2 or TRBV6-3 and TRBJ2-5, with 8 bases aligning to TRBD2. Sequencing used CD4+ T cells sorted from blood. This receptor was taken from a woman younger than 35 in good health. The chain's CDR3 is CASSYKLAEIQETQYF. CDR3 sequence (DNA): TGTGCCAGCAGTTACAAACTAGCGGAAATTCAAGAGACCCAGTACTTC.